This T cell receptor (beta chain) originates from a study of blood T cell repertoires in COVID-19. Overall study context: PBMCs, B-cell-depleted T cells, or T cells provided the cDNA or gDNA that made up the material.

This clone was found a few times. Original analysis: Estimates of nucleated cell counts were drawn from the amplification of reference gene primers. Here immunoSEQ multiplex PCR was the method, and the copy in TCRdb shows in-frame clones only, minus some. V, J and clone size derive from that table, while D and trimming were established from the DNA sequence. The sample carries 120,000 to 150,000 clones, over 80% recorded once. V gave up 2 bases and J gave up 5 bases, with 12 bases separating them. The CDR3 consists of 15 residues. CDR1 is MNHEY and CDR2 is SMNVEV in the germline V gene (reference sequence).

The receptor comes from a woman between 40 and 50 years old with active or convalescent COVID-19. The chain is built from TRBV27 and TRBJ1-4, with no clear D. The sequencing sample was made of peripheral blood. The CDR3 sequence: CASSLGQTINEKLFF. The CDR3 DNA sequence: TGTGCCAGCAGTTTAGGTCAGACAATAAATGAAAAACTGTTTTTT.